A selection of T cell receptor beta chains follows, all from one sample in a study of blood T cells in healthy people across ages. A single record per CDR3 protein comes from TCRdb applying MiXCR to the 5' RACE reads. The sample holds over 600,000 distinct CDR3 sequences, roughly 56% seen once. The sample consisted of blood. Receptors originate from a man in his forties in good health. CDR3s include the opening cysteine and the closing phenylalanine or tryptophan. A D gene is named only where the DNA matches it firmly. Rows may omit the clone size; those that give it use once, few, many or a size class.

V gene	clone size	J gene	D gene	CDR3 protein	CDR3 DNA
TRBV5-1	-	TRBJ2-1	TRBD2	CASSGGSAYNEQFF	TGCGCCAGCAGTGGCGGGAGCGCCTACAATGAGCAGTTCTTC
TRBV12-3/TRBV12-4	-	TRBJ2-1	TRBD2	CASTPGLGDLQFF	TGTGCCAGTACTCCGGGACTAGGTGATCTCCAGTTCTTC
TRBV7-8	few	TRBJ2-5	-	CASRIISPVRGDQETQYF	TGTGCCAGCAGAATCATATCCCCGGTTAGGGGGGACCAAGAGACCCAGTACTTC
TRBV18	-	TRBJ1-1	TRBD1	CASSLTGGVLGEAFF	TGTGCCAGCTCACTGACAGGGGGCGTATTGGGGGAAGCTTTCTTT
TRBV6-6	-	TRBJ1-6	-	CASSYFRQNSPLHF	TGTGCCAGCAGTTACTTCCGACAGAATTCACCCCTCCACTTT
TRBV7-2	-	TRBJ2-3	TRBD1	CASSLRRETGGRDTQYF	TGTGCCAGCAGCTTACGGAGGGAGACAGGGGGCCGTGATACGCAGTATTTT
TRBV27	few	TRBJ2-6	-	CASSRDLPGANVLTF	TGTGCCAGCAGTCGGGACCTCCCTGGGGCCAACGTCCTGACTTTC
TRBV7-6	-	TRBJ2-3	-	CASSGLTGLTDTQYF	TGTGCCAGCTCGGGGCTGACGGGGCTCACAGATACGCAGTATTTT
TRBV6-1	-	TRBJ2-1	TRBD2	CASSGGTSGGAPLEQFF	TGTGCCAGCAGTGGAGGGACTAGCGGGGGGGCCCCTCTGGAGCAGTTCTTC
TRBV18	-	TRBJ1-1	TRBD1	CASSPRTGEGEAFF	TGTGCCAGCTCACCCCGGACAGGTGAGGGTGAAGCTTTCTTT
TRBV6-4	-	TRBJ2-7	-	CASNRYEQYF	TGTGCCAGCAACCGCTACGAGCAGTACTTC
TRBV12-3/TRBV12-4	-	TRBJ2-5	-	CASSRGSPPETQYF	TGTGCCAGCAGTAGGGGGTCGCCACCAGAGACCCAGTACTTC
TRBV6-5	-	TRBJ2-7	-	CASRTGHLAYEQYF	TGTGCCAGCAGAACTGGACACCTGGCCTACGAGCAGTACTTC
TRBV7-8	-	TRBJ2-3	-	CASSFPRLASTDTQYF	TGTGCCAGCAGCTTTCCGAGACTGGCTAGCACAGATACGCAGTATTTT
TRBV29-1	-	TRBJ1-4	-	CSVEAGGAGEKLFF	TGCAGCGTTGAGGCAGGCGGCGCAGGAGAAAAACTGTTTTTT
TRBV7-9	few	TRBJ1-2	-	CASSPNRAQGSPNYGYTF	TGTGCCAGCAGCCCCAATCGTGCGCAGGGCTCGCCTAACTATGGCTACACCTTC
TRBV20-1	-	TRBJ2-7	-	CSARDAPGKGGEQYF	TGCAGTGCTAGAGATGCGCCAGGCAAAGGGGGCGAGCAGTACTTC
TRBV6-2/TRBV6-3	-	TRBJ2-7	TRBD2	CASSEGTSGDYEQYF	TGTGCCAGCAGTGAGGGGACTAGCGGAGACTACGAGCAGTACTTC
TRBV15	-	TRBJ1-4	-	CATSRSGGEKLFF	TGTGCCACCAGCCGATCCGGGGGTGAAAAACTGTTTTTT
TRBV7-9	-	TRBJ2-6	-	CASSLLVWDSGANVLTF	TGTGCCAGCAGCTTATTGGTGTGGGACTCTGGGGCCAACGTCCTGACTTTC
TRBV12-3/TRBV12-4	few	TRBJ2-7	TRBD2	CASRSGTSGRAQSYEQYF	TGTGCCAGCAGGTCCGGGACTAGCGGGAGGGCGCAGTCCTACGAGCAGTACTTC
TRBV29-1	-	TRBJ2-1	TRBD2	CSVEGLAVNNEQFF	TGCAGCGTTGAGGGACTAGCGGTTAACAATGAGCAGTTCTTC
TRBV4-2	-	TRBJ2-3	-	CASSQDQQRLSTDTQYF	TGTGCCAGCAGCCAAGATCAGCAGCGGTTAAGCACAGATACGCAGTATTTT
TRBV7-8	-	TRBJ2-5	TRBD2	CASSSPSGGAETQYF	TGTGCCAGCAGCTCTCCTAGCGGGGGGGCGGAGACCCAGTACTTC
TRBV9	few	TRBJ2-1	TRBD2	CASSVLGLAASEQFF	TGTGCCAGCAGCGTCCTGGGACTAGCGGCCAGTGAGCAGTTCTTC
TRBV12-3/TRBV12-4	-	TRBJ2-3	TRBD2	CASSPNSGGRSDTQYF	TGTGCCAGCAGTCCGAATAGCGGGGGGAGATCAGATACGCAGTATTTT
TRBV9	-	TRBJ2-3	-	CASSVRTSRADTQYF	TGTGCCAGCAGCGTACGTACTAGTAGGGCAGATACGCAGTATTTT